The 31 T cell receptor beta chains below come from one sample, sequenced in a study of early T cells in non-severe SARS-CoV-2 infection. TCRdb independently ran MiXCR on the 5' RACE reads; one entry per CDR3 protein. This table has about 92,000 distinct CDR3 sequences, roughly 17% appearing once. Source material: whole blood. These receptors were taken from an adult who was a healthcare worker with PCR-confirmed SARS-CoV-2 infection or an uninfected control (not recorded which).

The rearrangement joins TRBV5-1 to TRBJ2-3, with a tentative D call TRBD1 (5 bases). The V and J ends lost 5 bases and 2 bases respectively, with 12 bases between them. Germline V gene lookup returns CDR1 SGHRS and CDR2 YFSETQ. This CDR3 is 14 amino acids long. The CDR3 nucleotides read TGCGCCAGCAGGGGGCTCCTCTACACAGATACGCAGTATTTT. It yields the protein CASRGLLYTDTQYF.

This clonotype was seen at least ten times. The CDR3 region is CASSQEGAKRGRPYEQYF. The CDR3, as DNA: TGTGCCAGCAGCCAAGAAGGGGCGAAGCGGGGTCGCCCCTACGAGCAGTACTTC. The chain recombines TRBV4-2 with TRBJ2-7; TRBD2 agrees at 7 bases. CDR1 and CDR2 from the germline V gene are LGHNA and YNFKEQ. With 0 bases clipped from V and 2 bases from J, the junction kept 13 bases outside the gene matches. This CDR3 has 18 amino acids.

The chain has TRBV20-1 and TRBJ2-1, with 11 bases aligning to TRBD2. The CDR3 is made up of 17 amino acids. After removal of 2 bases from V and 7 bases from J, the junction contained 13 bases not matched to a gene. The germline V gene encodes CDR1 DFQATT and CDR2 SNEGSKA (reference sequence). The CDR3, as DNA: TGCAGTGCTAGATCGTTCGATAGCGGGAGGGCCACGAATGAGCAGTTCTTC. It is translated as CSARSFDSGRATNEQFF.

This clonotype was detected only a few times. The chain recombines TRBV20-1 with TRBJ2-3, with 16 bases lining up with TRBD2. Germline V CDR1 and CDR2: DFQATT, SNEGSKA (reference sequence). V lost 1 base, J lost 14 bases, and 6 bases stayed unmatched. This CDR3 has 14 amino acids. The CDR3 loop is CSARAGLAGGSPYF. CDR3 sequence (DNA): TGCAGTGCTAGAGCGGGACTAGCGGGGGGGTCACCGTATTTT.

The chain combines TRBV5-5 with TRBJ1-1; D call uncertain. Trimming took off 8 bases at V and 0 bases at J, with 8 bases between the two ends. Per the germline V gene, CDR1 is SGHKS and CDR2 is YYEKEE (reference sequence). This CDR3 has 12 amino acids. The CDR3 spells CARNTVNTEAFF. CDR3 sequence (DNA): TGTGCCAGGAACACCGTGAACACTGAAGCTTTCTTT.

This clonotype was observed a handful of times. CDR3 in amino acids: CASSGPRADTQYF. CDR3 DNA: TGTGCCAGCAGCGGGCCTCGGGCAGATACGCAGTATTTT. V gene TRBV2 combines with J gene TRBJ2-3; D uncertain. The CDR3 sequence is 13 residues long. The germline CDR1 and CDR2 sequences are SNHLY and FYNNEI. The V gene lost 6 bases and the J gene lost 4 bases, with 11 bases spanning the gap.

This clonotype was detected only a few times. The V call is TRBV21-1, the J call TRBJ1-2. TRBV21-1 is deemed a pseudogene. The CDR3 contains 17 residues. The DNA for the CDR3 is TGTGCCAGCAGCCTCCTGGAACGAGACCGAGCTAACTATGGCTACACCTTC. Amino acids: CASSLLERDRANYGYTF.

The chain couples TRBV28 to TRBJ2-3; D unresolved. The germline gives CDR1 MDHEN, CDR2 SYDVKM. The CDR3 is 11 residues long. Trimming took 3 bases from V and 7 from J, leaving 5 bases between them. The CDR3 bases are TGTGCCAGCAGTTTCAAGAATACGCAGTATTTT. Amino acids: CASSFKNTQYF. The variable domain in full, completed from reference TRBV28 and TRBJ2-3, reads DVKVTQSSRYLVKRTGEKVFLECVQDMDHENMFWYRQDPGLGLRLIYFSYDVKMKEKGDIPEGYSVSREKKERFSLILESASTNQTSMYLCASSFKNTQYFGPGTRLTVL.

This chain joins TRBV20-1 and TRBJ2-2, with D perhaps matching TRBD2 (5 bases). CDR3 length: 13 amino acids. CDR1 and CDR2 (germline): DFQATT, SNEGSKA (reference sequence). Trimming took off 1 base at V and 7 bases at J, with 10 bases between the two ends. For the CDR3, the DNA is TGCAGTGCTAGAGCGGTAGAGGGCGGGGAGCTGTTTTTT. Protein: CSARAVEGGELFF.

The rearrangement links TRBV5-1 to TRBJ2-7; D may be TRBD1 (6 bases). The germline V gene has CDR1 SGHRS and CDR2 YFSETQ. CDR3 length equals 13 residues. Trimming shortened V by 1 base and J by 2 bases, and 7 bases separated the two germline ends. The CDR3 spells CASSLTGTYEQYF. The CDR3 coding sequence is TGCGCCAGCAGCTTGACAGGGACCTACGAGCAGTACTTC.

The chain couples TRBV12-3 or TRBV12-4 to TRBJ2-2; tentative D call: TRBD1 (5 bases). The CDR3 has 13 residues. The germline V and J ends were trimmed by 5 bases and 6 bases, with 10 bases remaining between them. The CDR3 reads CASSIGVSGELFF. CDR3 DNA: TGTGCCAGCAGTATAGGGGTGTCCGGGGAGCTGTTTTTT.

This clonotype was picked up a small number of times. This rearrangement joins TRBV18 to TRBJ2-7; 10 nucleotides agree with TRBD1. Germline V gene lookup returns CDR1 KGHSH and CDR2 LQKENI. The CDR3 sequence is 14 residues long. Unmatched junction bases numbered 7, after V lost 6 bases and J lost 5 bases. CDR3 DNA: TGTGCCAGCTCTCAAACCGGGACAGGGGACGAGCAGTACTTC. Its protein is CASSQTGTGDEQYF.

This clonotype was counted ten times or more. The CDR3 loop reads CASSPPGVTEAFF. CDR3 DNA sequence: TGTGCCAGCAGCCCGCCGGGGGTTACTGAAGCTTTCTTT. The chain employs TRBV9 and TRBJ1-1; D is perhaps TRBD1 (5 bases). CDR3 size: 13 residues. Trimming shortened V by 4 bases and J by 5 bases, and 12 bases separated the two germline ends. The germline gives CDR1 SGDLS, CDR2 YYNGEE.

Only a few counts were recorded for this clonotype. The chain joins TRBV29-1 to TRBJ1-1; D is perhaps TRBD1 (5 bases). Germline V gene lookup returns CDR1 SQVTM and CDR2 ANQGSEA. This CDR3 has 13 amino acids. Trimming removed 3 bases from V and 4 bases from J, with 12 bases in between. The CDR3 reads CSVEGLARTEAFF. The CDR3 region has the DNA TGCAGCGTTGAGGGGCTTGCGCGCACTGAAGCTTTCTTT.

This clonotype was counted a few times. The chain joins TRBV27 to TRBJ1-1; D gene unclear. Germline V lookup: CDR1 MNHEY, CDR2 SMNVEV (reference sequence). CDR3 size: 13 residues. Between the trimmed V and J ends, which lost 7 bases and 6 bases, there was a span of 15 bases. CDR3 sequence: CASIGRVGSEAFF. The CDR3, as DNA: TGTGCCAGCATCGGGAGGGTCGGGTCTGAAGCTTTCTTT.

The gene calls are TRBV6-1 and TRBJ1-5, with D unresolved. The V end was cut by 7 bases, the J end by 0 bases, with 13 bases between. Germline CDR1 is MNHNS and CDR2 is SASEGT. CDR3 length equals 15 residues. The CDR3 region has the DNA TGTGCCAGCACGCGAGGTCAGGCTAGCAATCAGCCCCAGCATTTT. Amino acid sequence: CASTRGQASNQPQHF.

The chain is built from TRBV5-1 and TRBJ1-6, with D tentatively TRBD1 (6 bases). The germline gives CDR1 SGHRS, CDR2 YFSETQ. There are 17 residues in the CDR3. Deletions cut 7 bases from V and 0 bases from J, with 17 bases between. The CDR3 DNA reads as TGCGCCAGCTCACAGGACAGCAGAAGCTCCTATAATTCACCCCTCCACTTT. Protein sequence: CASSQDSRSSYNSPLHF.

This clonotype was observed a handful of times. The J gene is TRBJ1-2, the V gene TRBV5-1, with 7 bases that match TRBD1. Germline CDR1 is SGHRS and CDR2 is YFSETQ. This CDR3 is built from 14 residues. V was pared by 0 bases and J by 7 bases, with 6 bases of the junction left unmatched. This CDR3 is CASSLAGTDSGYTF. DNA of the CDR3: TGCGCCAGCAGCTTGGCCGGGACAGATAGTGGCTACACCTTC.

The chain combines TRBV12-3 or TRBV12-4 with TRBJ2-3, with D possibly being TRBD2 (6 bases). The V end was cut by 2 bases, the J end by 5 bases, with 17 bases between. CDR3 size: 16 residues. The CDR3: CASSLLWGVGRDTQYF. The CDR3, as DNA: TGTGCCAGCAGTTTACTTTGGGGGGTAGGGAGAGATACGCAGTATTTT.

The J gene is TRBJ2-1, the V gene TRBV7-8; D not certain. The length of the CDR3 is 13 residues. Germline V gene data show CDR1 as SGHVS and CDR2 as FQNEAQ. Trimming left V 2 bases short and J 13 bases short, with 15 bases between. The CDR3 sequence: CASSLNLVSLQFF. CDR3 DNA sequence: TGTGCCAGCAGCTTAAATCTTGTATCGCTACAGTTCTTC.

This clonotype is a singleton in its sample. The V gene is TRBV5-6, the J gene TRBJ2-7, with 8 bases identical to TRBD2. Germline V gives CDR1 SGHDT, CDR2 YYEEEE. This CDR3 spans 14 amino acids. Losses at the gene ends were 2 bases for V and 3 bases for J; bases not matched to a gene: 4. CDR3 sequence: CASSLLAADYEQYF. In nucleotides, the CDR3 is TGTGCCAGCAGCTTACTAGCGGCTGACTACGAGCAGTACTTC.

V gene TRBV9 combines with J gene TRBJ2-1; D remains ambiguous. The CDR3 spans 13 residues. Germline loops: CDR1 SGDLS, CDR2 YYNGEE. Trimming cost V 1 base and J 5 bases, with 7 bases left between them. This CDR3 is CASSVRVDNEQFF. The DNA of the CDR3 is TGTGCCAGCAGCGTAAGGGTTGACAATGAGCAGTTCTTC. Drawing the rest from reference TRBV9 and TRBJ2-1, the complete variable domain is DSGVTQTPKHLITATGQRVTLRCSPRSGDLSVYWYQQSLDQGLQFLIQYYNGEERAKGNILERFSAQQFPDLHSELNLSSLELGDSALYFCASSVRVDNEQFFGPGTRLTVL.

The chain joins TRBV20-1 to TRBJ2-7, with D possibly matching TRBD1 (6 bases). Trimming shortened V by 4 bases and J by 1 base, and 8 bases separated the two germline ends. The CDR3 is made up of 12 amino acids. The germline CDR1 and CDR2 sequences are DFQATT and SNEGSKA (reference sequence). CDR3 region: CSAKDSSYEQYF. CDR3 sequence (DNA): TGCAGTGCTAAGGACAGTTCCTACGAGCAGTACTTC.

In its sample, this clonotype was seen many times. V and J are TRBV27 and TRBJ2-7; D is undetermined. CDR1 is MNHEY, CDR2 SMNVEV, per germline (reference sequence). V was trimmed by 7 bases and J by 0 bases, leaving 7 bases between them. The CDR3 runs to 12 residues. The CDR3 nucleotides are TGTGCCAGCACCTCAAGCTCCTACGAGCAGTACTTC. Residues: CASTSSSYEQYF.

The rearrangement links TRBV3-1 to TRBJ1-1; D remains unclear. Trimming left V 0 bases short and J 6 bases short, with 8 bases between. The germline gives CDR1 LGHDT, CDR2 YNNKEL (reference sequence). CDR3 length: 13 residues. The CDR3 DNA follows: TGTGCCAGCAGCCAAGATCAGGCCTCTGAAGCTTTCTTT. It translates to CASSQDQASEAFF.

This clonotype turned up a few times. One end of the junction fails to match germline, which may point to a read error. V and J are TRBV10-3 and TRBJ1-3; TRBD1 agrees at 7 bases. This CDR3 is built from 16 residues. Germline loops: CDR1 ENHRY, CDR2 SYGVKD. The CDR3 region has the DNA TGTGCCATCAGTGGGGGACAGCTAAACTCTGAAAACACCATATATTTT. Its translation: CAISGGQLNSENTIYF.

V is TRBV6-5 and J is TRBJ1-2, with D hard to call. Germline CDR1 MNHEY, CDR2 SVGAGI. The CDR3 totals 11 residues. V lost 6 bases and J lost 2, with 4 bases in between. The CDR3 nucleotides read TGTGCCAGCAGACAGAACTATGGCTACACCTTC. It encodes CASRQNYGYTF.

The chain employs TRBV27 and TRBJ2-2; 7 bases map to TRBD2. Germline V lookup: CDR1 MNHEY, CDR2 SMNVEV (reference sequence). V lost 2 bases, J lost 1 base, and 10 bases stayed unmatched. There are 18 residues in the CDR3. CDR3 nucleotide sequence: TGTGCCAGCAGTTTAAACGTCCTAGCGGCAATGAACACCGGGGAGCTGTTTTTT. Translation gives CASSLNVLAAMNTGELFF.

The sample holds a few counts of this clonotype. The chain couples TRBV5-1 to TRBJ2-5; perhaps TRBD1 as D (5 bases). The V and J ends lost 0 bases and 2 bases respectively, with 11 bases between them. CDR3 length equals 15 residues. The germline gives CDR1 SGHRS, CDR2 YFSETQ. Here the CDR3 reads CASSLARTKQETQYF. The CDR3, as DNA: TGCGCCAGCAGCTTGGCCCGGACAAAGCAAGAGACCCAGTACTTC. Supplemented by reference TRBV5-1 and TRBJ2-5, the full variable domain reads KAGVTQTPRYLIKTRGQQVTLSCSPISGHRSVSWYQQTPGQGLQFLFEYFSETQRNKGNFPGRFSGRQFSNSRSEMNVSTLELGDSALYLCASSLARTKQETQYFGPGTRLLVL.

The V call is TRBV6-5, the J call TRBJ2-5, with D hard to call. Germline V gene lookup returns CDR1 MNHEY and CDR2 SVGAGI. Trimming cost V 1 base and J 7 bases, with 7 bases left between them. The CDR3 consists of 12 residues. For the CDR3, the DNA is TGTGCCAGCAGTTACTTATCTGCGACCCAGTACTTC. Amino acids: CASSYLSATQYF.

The V call is TRBV12-3 or TRBV12-4, the J call TRBJ1-3; 10 nucleotides agree with TRBD1. V shed 0 bases, J shed 4 bases, and the junction held 9 bases outside the gene matches. This CDR3 is 18 amino acids long. CDR3 nucleotide sequence: TGTGCCAGCAGTTTAGCTGGGGACAGGGGTTCGGCGGGAAACACCATATATTTT. Protein product: CASSLAGDRGSAGNTIYF.